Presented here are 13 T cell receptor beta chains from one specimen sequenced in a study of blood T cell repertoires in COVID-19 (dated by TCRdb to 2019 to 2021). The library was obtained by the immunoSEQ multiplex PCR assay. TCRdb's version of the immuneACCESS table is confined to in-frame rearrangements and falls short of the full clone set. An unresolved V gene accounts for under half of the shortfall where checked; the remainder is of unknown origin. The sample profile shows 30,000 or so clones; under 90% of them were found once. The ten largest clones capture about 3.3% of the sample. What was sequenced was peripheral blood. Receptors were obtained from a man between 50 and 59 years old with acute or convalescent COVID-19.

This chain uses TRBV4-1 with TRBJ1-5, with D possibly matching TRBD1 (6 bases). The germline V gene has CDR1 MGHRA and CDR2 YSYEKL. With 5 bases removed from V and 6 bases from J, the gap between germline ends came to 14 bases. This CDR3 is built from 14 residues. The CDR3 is CASSNEQGSQPQHF. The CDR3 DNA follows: TGCGCCAGCAGCAATGAACAGGGAAGTCAGCCCCAGCATTTT.

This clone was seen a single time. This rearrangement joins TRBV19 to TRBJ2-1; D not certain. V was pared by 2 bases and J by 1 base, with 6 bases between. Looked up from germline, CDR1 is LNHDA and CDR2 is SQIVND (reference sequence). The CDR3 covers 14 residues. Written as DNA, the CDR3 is TGTGCCAGTAGTATACCCGGGTCCTACAATGAGCAGTTCTTC. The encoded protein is CASSIPGSYNEQFF.

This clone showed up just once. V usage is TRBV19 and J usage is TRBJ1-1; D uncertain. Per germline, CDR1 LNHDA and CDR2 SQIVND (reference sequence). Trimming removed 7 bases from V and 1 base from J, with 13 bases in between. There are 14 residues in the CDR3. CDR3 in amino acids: CASKNDWRNTEAFF. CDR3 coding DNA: TGTGCCAGTAAGAACGATTGGAGGAACACTGAAGCTTTCTTT.

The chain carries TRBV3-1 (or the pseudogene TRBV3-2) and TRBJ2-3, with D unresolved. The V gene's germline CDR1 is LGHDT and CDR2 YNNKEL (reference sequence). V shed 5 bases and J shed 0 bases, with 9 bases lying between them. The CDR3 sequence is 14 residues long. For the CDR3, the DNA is TGTGCCAGCAGCGCGACGGAGAGCACAGATACGCAGTATTTT. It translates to CASSATESTDTQYF.

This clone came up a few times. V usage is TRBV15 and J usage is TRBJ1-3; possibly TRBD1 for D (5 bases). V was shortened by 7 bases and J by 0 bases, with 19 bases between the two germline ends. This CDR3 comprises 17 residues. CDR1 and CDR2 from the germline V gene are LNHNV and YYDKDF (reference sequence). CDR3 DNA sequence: TGTGCCACCATCCCAGGGTTCCCCAGCGTCTCTGGAAACACCATATATTTT. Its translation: CATIPGFPSVSGNTIYF.

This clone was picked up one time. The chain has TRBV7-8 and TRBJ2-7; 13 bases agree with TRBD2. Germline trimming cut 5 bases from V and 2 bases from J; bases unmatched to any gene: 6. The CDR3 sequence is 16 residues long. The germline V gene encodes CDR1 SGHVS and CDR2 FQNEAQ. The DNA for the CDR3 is TGTGCCAGCAGCGAAGGACTAGCGGGGGTTACCTACGAGCAGTACTTC. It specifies CASSEGLAGVTYEQYF.

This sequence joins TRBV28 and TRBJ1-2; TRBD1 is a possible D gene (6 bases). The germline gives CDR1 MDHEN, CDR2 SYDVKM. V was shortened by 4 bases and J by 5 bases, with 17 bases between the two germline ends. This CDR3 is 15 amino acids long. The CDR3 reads CASSSPWTALYGYTF. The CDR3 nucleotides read TGTGCCAGCAGTTCCCCCTGGACAGCGTTATATGGCTACACCTTC.

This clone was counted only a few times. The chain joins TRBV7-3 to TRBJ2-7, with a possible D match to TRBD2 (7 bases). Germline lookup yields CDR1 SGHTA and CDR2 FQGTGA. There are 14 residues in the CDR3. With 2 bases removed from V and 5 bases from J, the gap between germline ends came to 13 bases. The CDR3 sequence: CASSLYGGPHEQYF. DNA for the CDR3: TGTGCCAGCAGCTTATACGGGGGGCCCCACGAGCAGTACTTC.

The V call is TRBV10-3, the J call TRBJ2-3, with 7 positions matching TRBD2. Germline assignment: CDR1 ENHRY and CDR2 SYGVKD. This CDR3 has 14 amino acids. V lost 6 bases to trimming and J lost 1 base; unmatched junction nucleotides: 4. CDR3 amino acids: CAIRTSEGTDTQYF. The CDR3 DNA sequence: TGTGCCATCAGAACTAGCGAGGGCACAGATACGCAGTATTTT.

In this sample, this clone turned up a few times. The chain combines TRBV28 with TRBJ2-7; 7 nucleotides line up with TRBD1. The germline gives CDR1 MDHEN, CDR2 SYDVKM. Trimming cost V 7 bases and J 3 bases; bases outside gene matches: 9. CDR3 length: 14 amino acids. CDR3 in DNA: TGTGCCAGCAAGCCGGGGACAGTAGACTACGAGCAGTACTTC. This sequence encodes CASKPGTVDYEQYF.

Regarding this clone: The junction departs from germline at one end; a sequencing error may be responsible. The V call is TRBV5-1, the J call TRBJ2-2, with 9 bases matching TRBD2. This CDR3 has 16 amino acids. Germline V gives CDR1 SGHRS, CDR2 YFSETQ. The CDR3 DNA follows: TGCGCCCGCAGCGCGGACTTGCGGGGGGGAACCGGGGAGCTGTTTTTT. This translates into CARSADLRGGTGELFF.

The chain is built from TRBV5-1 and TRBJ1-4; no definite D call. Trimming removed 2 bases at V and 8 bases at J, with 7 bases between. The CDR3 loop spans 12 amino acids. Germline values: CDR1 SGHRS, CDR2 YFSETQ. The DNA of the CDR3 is TGCGCCAGCAGCTTCGATGGCGAAAAACTGTTTTTT. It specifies CASSFDGEKLFF. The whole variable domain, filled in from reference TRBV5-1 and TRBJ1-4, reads KAGVTQTPRYLIKTRGQQVTLSCSPISGHRSVSWYQQTPGQGLQFLFEYFSETQRNKGNFPGRFSGRQFSNSRSEMNVSTLELGDSALYLCASSFDGEKLFFGSGTQLSVL.

CDR3 region: CASSQRGLRDTEAFF. DNA for the CDR3: TGCGCCAGCAGCCAAAGGGGGTTGAGGGACACTGAAGCTTTCTTT. The rearrangement links TRBV4-1 to TRBJ1-1; tentative D call: TRBD1 (6 bases). Germline V gene lookup returns CDR1 MGHRA and CDR2 YSYEKL. V lost 2 bases to trimming and J lost 3 bases, with 13 bases between them. The CDR3 consists of 15 residues.